A single sample gave rise to the 4 T cell receptor beta chains below, sequenced in a study of glioma-infiltrating T cells after dendritic cell vaccination. The table came from immunoSEQ multiplex PCR; TCRdb's copy has only in-frame clones and leaves some out. The sample records 75,000 to 100,000 clones, approximately 81% being singletons. Sequenced material: blood, taken before dendritic cell vaccination. These receptors originate from a human donor with glioblastoma.

This chain links TRBV5-1 with TRBJ2-7; 12 bases line up with TRBD2. This CDR3 has 18 amino acids. The junction had 15 bases not matched to a gene; V was cut back by 4 bases and J by 4 bases. CDR1 is SGHRS and CDR2 is YFSETQ in the germline V gene. CDR3 loop: CASSPIPRTSGIIYEQYF. Here the CDR3 DNA reads TGCGCCAGCAGCCCTATTCCTCGGACTAGCGGGATTATTTACGAGCAGTACTTC.

This chain connects TRBV5-1 to TRBJ1-2; no reliable D call. CDR1 and CDR2 (germline): SGHRS, YFSETQ. The CDR3 spans 14 residues. V dropped 0 bases and J dropped 0 bases, with 6 bases sitting between them. Here the CDR3 DNA reads TGCGCCAGCAGCTTGGCCAGGCCTAACTATGGCTACACCTTC. This gives the protein CASSLARPNYGYTF.

This clone was seen only once. The V gene is TRBV5-1, the J gene TRBJ1-1; D gene uncertain. Trimming pared 4 bases from V and 0 bases from J, leaving 22 bases between. The CDR3 runs to 18 residues. Germline V gene sequence: CDR1 SGHRS, CDR2 YFSETQ. CDR3 sequence reads: CASSPPRTMGEMNTEAFF. CDR3 coding DNA: TGCGCCAGCAGCCCGCCGAGGACGATGGGAGAAATGAACACTGAAGCTTTCTTT.

The CDR3 here is CASSQDESGGKVEQYF. In nucleotides, the CDR3 is TGCGCCAGCAGCCAAGATGAAAGCGGGGGGAAGGTCGAGCAGTACTTC. V is TRBV4-1 and J is TRBJ2-7; 9 bases are shared with TRBD2. Germline CDR1 and CDR2: MGHRA and YSYEKL. This CDR3 is 16 amino acids long. V was pared by 0 bases and J by 6 bases, with 9 bases of the junction left unmatched.